Shown below are 24 T cell receptor beta chains from a single sample sequenced in a study of cytomegalovirus exposure and HLA in healthy donors. Researchers ran the PCR with 60 Vbeta and 13 Jbeta primers. The method was immunoSEQ multiplex PCR; TCRdb's version includes in-frame clones alone and lacks a portion of them. This specimen shows about 110,000 clones; the ten leading clones hold roughly 3.7%. Sequencing was carried out using PBMCs. The receptors originated from a man younger than 40 in good health and CMV-seronegative.

The chain combines TRBV7-2 with TRBJ2-6, with 7 bases lining up with TRBD1. The CDR3 has 17 residues. V shed 4 bases and J 2 bases; nucleotides not matched to a gene: 8. Germline lookup yields CDR1 SGHTA and CDR2 FQGNSA. The CDR3 here is CASSSSTGITGANVLTF. The CDR3 region has the DNA TGTGCCAGCAGCTCATCGACAGGGATCACTGGGGCCAACGTCCTGACTTTC.

The chain couples TRBV5-6 to TRBJ2-5; D is perhaps TRBD1 (7 bases). V gave up 2 bases and J gave up 5 bases, with 13 bases separating them. Germline V gene data show CDR1 as SGHDT and CDR2 as YYEEEE. This CDR3 contains 14 residues. CDR3 DNA sequence: TGTGCCAGCAGCTTACAGGCAGGGGGGGAGACCCAGTACTTC. Residues: CASSLQAGGETQYF.

The V gene is TRBV7-3, the J gene TRBJ1-1; D is unclear. Between the trimmed V and J ends, which lost 2 bases and 1 base, there was a span of 5 bases. Germline V gene sequence: CDR1 SGHTA, CDR2 FQGTGA. The CDR3 is 13 residues long. The DNA for the CDR3 is TGTGCCAGCAGCTTACCCGGGAACACTGAAGCTTTCTTT. It encodes CASSLPGNTEAFF.

CDR3 loop: CASSLAGPQGGEQYF. The DNA of the CDR3 is TGTGCCAGCAGCTTAGCTGGACCCCAGGGCGGCGAGCAGTACTTC. The genes are TRBV11-2 and TRBJ2-5; perhaps TRBD1 as D (5 bases). Gene TRBJ2-7 matches the end of the DNA better, so the J call may be wrong. The V gene's germline CDR1 is SGHAT and CDR2 FQNNGV. The CDR3 covers 15 residues.

V gene TRBV29-1 combines with J gene TRBJ1-5; maybe TRBD1 (5 bases). CDR3 length: 14 amino acids. Germline V CDR1 and CDR2: SQVTM, ANQGSEA. Trimming stripped 8 bases from V and 0 bases from J, with 14 bases between. This CDR3 reads CSIGGGDSNQPQHF. CDR3 coding DNA: TGCAGCATTGGGGGGGGAGATAGCAATCAGCCCCAGCATTTT.

V gene TRBV7-6 combines with J gene TRBJ1-1; D is undetermined. The ends were cut back, 3 bases at V and 1 base at J, with 9 bases in the middle. CDR1 is SGHVS and CDR2 is FNYEAQ in the germline V gene. The CDR3 runs to 14 residues. For the CDR3, the DNA is TGTGCCAGCAGCTTTATTCGGGGGAACACTGAAGCTTTCTTT. It translates to CASSFIRGNTEAFF.

The rearrangement links TRBV14 to TRBJ1-6; TRBD1 matches 8 bases. Germline-derived CDR1 and CDR2 are SGHDN and FVKESK. The CDR3 spans 16 residues. The J segment lost 10 bases and the V segment lost 4 bases, leaving 12 bases of the junction unmatched. CDR3 sequence reads: CASSPAGGMLRSPLHF. The CDR3 DNA reads TGTGCCAGCAGCCCGGCAGGGGGCATGTTACGGTCACCCCTCCACTTT.

The chain couples TRBV4-3 to TRBJ2-7; perhaps TRBD1 as D (7 bases). Trimming pared 1 base from V and 3 bases from J, leaving 16 bases between. The germline V gene has CDR1 LGHNA and CDR2 YSLEER. The CDR3 is made up of 16 amino acids. The CDR3 region is CASSQGAGQPSYEQYF. CDR3 coding DNA: TGCGCCAGCAGCCAAGGGGCGGGACAGCCTAGCTACGAGCAGTACTTC.

This rearrangement joins TRBV2 to TRBJ2-1; D call uncertain. This CDR3 has 14 residues. Germline CDR1 SNHLY, CDR2 FYNNEI. The V end lost 0 bases, the J end lost 2 bases, and 5 bases lay between the germline ends. The CDR3 nucleotides are TGTGCCAGCAGTGAAGCGGCAGCCTACAATGAGCAGTTCTTC. This encodes CASSEAAAYNEQFF.

The V and J genes are TRBV7-9 and TRBJ2-5; D possibly corresponds to TRBD1 (5 bases). The closer fit of TRBJ2-7 to the DNA end suggests the J call may be wrong. The CDR3 has 12 residues. CDR1 and CDR2 from the germline V gene are SEHNR and FQNEAQ (reference sequence). DNA for the CDR3: TGTGCCAGCAGCCCAGGACACTACGAGCAGTACTTC. This codes for CASSPGHYEQYF.

This clone shows up as large by frequency. The chain combines TRBV5-4 with TRBJ2-3; unclear D gene. V lost 0 bases to trimming and J lost 2 bases, with 10 bases between them. Germline loops: CDR1 SGHNT, CDR2 YYREEE (reference sequence). The length of the CDR3 is 15 residues. The CDR3 reads CASSLAWQFTDTQYF. CDR3 coding DNA: TGTGCCAGCAGCTTGGCCTGGCAATTCACAGATACGCAGTATTTT.

The CDR3 is CASSPEGVSNTEAFF. Here the CDR3 DNA reads TGCGCCAGCAGCCCTGAGGGGGTATCGAACACTGAAGCTTTCTTT. The chain employs TRBV5-1 and TRBJ1-1; D may be TRBD1 (6 bases). From germline, CDR1 is SGHRS and CDR2 YFSETQ. The CDR3 has 15 residues. The V end was cut by 4 bases, the J end by 1 base, with 14 bases between.

This chain connects TRBV18 to TRBJ1-1; D is unclear. Trimming cost V 2 bases and J 0 bases, with 4 bases left between them. The CDR3 is 13 residues long. The germline gives CDR1 KGHSH, CDR2 LQKENI. CDR3 loop: CASSPSMNTEAFF. The CDR3 bases are TGTGCCAGCTCACCAAGCATGAACACTGAAGCTTTCTTT.

The chain couples TRBV4-3 to TRBJ2-3; 11 bases line up with TRBD1. The length of the CDR3 is 16 residues. Germline CDR1 LGHNA, CDR2 YSLEER. The V segment lost 0 bases and the J segment 3 bases; nucleotides outside the gene matches: 2. The CDR3 DNA is TGCGCCAGCAGCCAAGAGGGGGACAGGGGGACAGATACGCAGTATTTT. It encodes CASSQEGDRGTDTQYF.

The rearrangement joins TRBV2 to TRBJ2-5; 7 bases agree with TRBD1. J lost 11 bases, V lost 7 bases, and 13 bases had no gene match. Germline CDR1 reads SNHLY; CDR2 reads FYNNEI. The CDR3 totals 13 residues. CDR3 in amino acids: CASTFTARGQQYF. In DNA, the CDR3 is TGTGCCAGCACCTTTACCGCAAGGGGACAGCAGTACTTC.

The J gene is TRBJ2-7, the V gene TRBV7-2; the D gene is possibly TRBD1 (6 bases). Germline loops: CDR1 SGHTA, CDR2 FQGNSA. The CDR3 has 14 residues. The V end lost 5 bases, the J end lost 2 bases, and 13 bases lay between the germline ends. Here the CDR3 reads CASSLMDSPYEQYF. The CDR3 region has the DNA TGTGCCAGCAGCCTTATGGACAGTCCCTACGAGCAGTACTTC.

J is TRBJ1-2 and V is TRBV7-9; TRBD1 agrees at 7 bases. The CDR3 loop spans 15 amino acids. Germline V gene lookup returns CDR1 SEHNR and CDR2 FQNEAQ (reference sequence). V was pared by 4 bases and J by 5 bases, with 10 bases of the junction left unmatched. CDR3 nucleotides: TGTGCCAGCAGCTCGTCGGACAGGAACGCATATGGCTACACCTTC. This translates into CASSSSDRNAYGYTF.

The J gene is TRBJ2-7, the V gene TRBV27, with D tentatively TRBD2 (7 bases). Per the germline V gene, CDR1 is MNHEY and CDR2 is SMNVEV (reference sequence). The ends were cut back, 6 bases at V and 5 bases at J, with 17 bases in the middle. CDR3 length: 14 amino acids. The CDR3 sequence is CASSLRGAGNEQYF. DNA for the CDR3: TGTGCCAGCAGCCTTCGGGGGGCGGGTAACGAGCAGTACTTC.

The CDR3 region is CASSLWTGSVNYGYTF. The CDR3 nucleotides read TGCGCCAGCAGCCTATGGACAGGGTCGGTTAACTATGGCTACACCTTC. The chain uses TRBV5-1 and TRBJ1-2, with 8 bases fitting TRBD1. Germline V CDR1 and CDR2: SGHRS, YFSETQ. Trimming took 4 bases from V and 1 from J; bases not matched to a gene: 9. The CDR3 runs 16 residues.

This chain uses TRBV7-9 with TRBJ2-5, with D perhaps matching TRBD1 (6 bases). The germline CDR1 and CDR2 sequences are SEHNR and FQNEAQ (reference sequence). V was pared by 5 bases and J by 1 base, with 17 bases between. There are 16 residues in the CDR3. The CDR3 DNA reads as TGTGCCAGCAGCACCCAACTACAGGGCCCCCAAGAGACCCAGTACTTC. Its translation is CASSTQLQGPQETQYF.

The chain joins TRBV29-1 to TRBJ2-1; 10 bases are a match to TRBD2. The CDR3 is 15 residues long. V gave up 7 bases and J gave up 10 bases; unmatched junction bases: 16. CDR1 and CDR2 (germline): SQVTM, ANQGSEA. CDR3 residues: CSARGSGGLLGEQFF. In DNA, the CDR3 is TGCAGCGCAAGGGGTAGCGGGGGGCTTTTGGGCGAGCAGTTCTTC.

This sequence joins TRBV21-1 and TRBJ2-7; TRBD1, the D gene given by the table, was not confirmed from the DNA. TRBV21-1 is deemed a pseudogene. The CDR3 covers 14 residues. The CDR3 here is CASSKEGTMGEQYF. In DNA, the CDR3 is TGTGCCAGCAGCAAAGAAGGGACAATGGGCGAGCAGTACTTC.

This chain links TRBV6-1 with TRBJ2-7, with D possibly TRBD2 on 6 matching bases. Trimming pared 6 bases from V and 3 bases from J, leaving 18 bases between. This CDR3 is built from 15 residues. CDR1 is MNHNS and CDR2 is SASEGT in the germline V gene. The CDR3: CASSYTLERVYEQYF. The CDR3 DNA sequence: TGTGCCAGCAGCTACACCCTGGAGCGGGTCTACGAGCAGTACTTC.

The chain has TRBV6-5 and TRBJ1-1, with D unclear. The CDR3 covers 14 residues. Germline V CDR1 and CDR2: MNHEY, SVGAGI. Trimming took 4 bases from V and 11 from J, leaving 20 bases between them. The CDR3 reads CASSSLEQLGEAFF. The CDR3 DNA reads TGTGCCAGCAGTTCACTGGAACAGCTGGGTGAGGCTTTCTTT.